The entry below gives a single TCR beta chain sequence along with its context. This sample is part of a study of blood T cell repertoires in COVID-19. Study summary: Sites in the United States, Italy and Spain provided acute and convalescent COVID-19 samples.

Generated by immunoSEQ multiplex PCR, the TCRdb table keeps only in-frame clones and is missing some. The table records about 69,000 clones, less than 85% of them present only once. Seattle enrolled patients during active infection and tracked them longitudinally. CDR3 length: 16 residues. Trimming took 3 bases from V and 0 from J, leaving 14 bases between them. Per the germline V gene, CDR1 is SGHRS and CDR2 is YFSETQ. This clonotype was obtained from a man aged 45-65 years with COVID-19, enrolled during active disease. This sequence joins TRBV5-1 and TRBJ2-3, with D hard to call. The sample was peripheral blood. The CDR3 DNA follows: TGCGCCAGCAGCTCTAGGTCCCGACCTAGCACAGATACGCAGTATTTT. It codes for CASSSRSRPSTDTQYF.